Below, 13 T cell receptor beta chains from the same sample are listed, as sequenced in a study of blood T cell repertoires in COVID-19 (dated by TCRdb to 2019 to 2021). The protocol used for the library was the immunoSEQ multiplex PCR assay. TCRdb holds this immuneACCESS table with in-frame rearrangements only. Some clones are missing; in checked studies, unresolved V genes explain under half, and the rest has no known cause. A total of around 190,000 clones appear in this sample, around 85% of them only once. The top ten clones comprise roughly 12% of the sample. The sample taken for sequencing was peripheral blood. The origin of the receptors is a woman in her forties or fifties with acute or convalescent COVID-19.

The V call is TRBV7-9, the J call TRBJ2-2; no definite D call. Germline V gene data show CDR1 as SEHNR and CDR2 as FQNEAQ (reference sequence). V was shortened by 2 bases and J by 9 bases, with 13 bases between the two germline ends. This CDR3 region has 14 residues. The CDR3 region has the DNA TGTGCCAGCAGCTTAAGGCAGGAAGAACGGGAGCTGTTTTTT. The encoded protein is CASSLRQEERELFF. The full variable domain, in which reference TRBV7-9 and TRBJ2-2 provide the parts outside the CDR3, is DTGVSQNPRHKITKRGQNVTFRCDPISEHNRLYWYRQTLGQGPEFLTYFQNEAQLEKSRLLSDRFSAERPKGSFSTLEIQRTEQGDSAMYLCASSLRQEERELFFGEGSRLTVL.

This rearrangement joins TRBV15 to TRBJ1-4; maybe TRBD1 (5 bases). The CDR3 runs to 15 residues. V dropped 5 bases and J dropped 3 bases, with 13 bases sitting between them. CDR1 and CDR2 (germline): LNHNV, YYDKDF (reference sequence). DNA of the CDR3: TGTGCCACCAGCTCTAGGAGGGGACCTAATGAAAAACTGTTTTTT. It translates to CATSSRRGPNEKLFF.

The chain combines TRBV28 with TRBJ1-1; D gene ambiguous. The germline CDR1 and CDR2 sequences are MDHEN and SYDVKM. The CDR3 length is 14 residues. Trimming took 3 bases from V and 2 from J, leaving 10 bases between them. This CDR3 is CASSFTGINTEAFF. DNA for the CDR3: TGTGCCAGCAGTTTCACGGGGATTAACACTGAAGCTTTCTTT.

The chain links TRBV11-2 to TRBJ2-7; D unresolved. This CDR3 comprises 11 residues. The germline CDR1 and CDR2 sequences are SGHAT and FQNNGV. With 4 bases removed from V and 7 bases from J, the gap between germline ends came to 8 bases. CDR3: CASSSTGEQYF. The CDR3 DNA follows: TGTGCCAGCAGCTCGACTGGGGAGCAGTACTTC.

Notes on this clone: Different DNA sequences within this sample yield the same CDR3. V and J are TRBV9 and TRBJ1-3; D call uncertain. V was cut by 3 bases and J by 1 base, with 8 bases left in between. The CDR3 runs 14 residues. Germline V lookup: CDR1 SGDLS, CDR2 YYNGEE. The CDR3 nucleotides are TGTGCCAGCAGCGCCGGAGGGTCTGGAAACACCATATATTTT. Its translation is CASSAGGSGNTIYF.

This sequence joins TRBV10-2 and TRBJ2-5; 11 nucleotides match TRBD2. V trimming: 10 bases; J trimming: 0 bases; junction bases outside the gene matches: 4. CDR3 length: 14 amino acids. Germline values: CDR1 WSHSY, CDR2 SAAADI. CDR3 DNA: TGCGCCACCGGGACTAGCGGAAACCAAGAGACCCAGTACTTC. Residues: CATGTSGNQETQYF.

The rearrangement links TRBV21-1 to TRBJ1-1; TRBD1 was called by the table and not checked on the DNA. TRBV21-1 is listed as a pseudogene. The CDR3 has 17 amino acids. CDR3 sequence: CASSKDESGVLNTEAFF. The CDR3 nucleotides are TGTGCCAGCAGCAAAGATGAATCAGGGGTCCTAAACACTGAAGCTTTCTTT.

The table lists this clone with a few counts. This chain links TRBV4-3 with TRBJ2-5, with 13 positions matching TRBD2. The CDR3 is 16 amino acids. The junction had 7 bases not matched to a gene; V was cut back by 4 bases and J by 5 bases. Germline V gene data show CDR1 as LGHNA and CDR2 as YSLEER. Written as DNA, the CDR3 is TGCGCCAGCAGCCGCGGACTAGCGGGAGCTATGGAGACCCAGTACTTC. Its translation: CASSRGLAGAMETQYF.

The V call is TRBV18, the J call TRBJ2-7, with D tentatively TRBD2 (5 bases). The V end was cut by 5 bases, the J end by 3 bases, with 14 bases between. This CDR3 is 14 amino acids long. Germline V CDR1 and CDR2: KGHSH, LQKENI. CDR3 protein: CASSYEAGVYEQYF. The CDR3 nucleotides are TGTGCCAGCTCATACGAGGCGGGTGTCTACGAGCAGTACTTC.

The V gene is TRBV19, the J gene TRBJ1-6, with 7 bases matching TRBD1. The CDR3 has 18 residues. V dropped 7 bases and J dropped 2; count of bases not matched to a gene: 14. CDR1 LNHDA and CDR2 SQIVND come from the germline V gene (reference sequence). The CDR3 loop is CASKNRGGDSPYNSPLHF. The CDR3 DNA sequence: TGTGCCAGTAAGAATCGAGGGGGCGATAGTCCCTATAATTCACCCCTCCACTTT.

The genes are TRBV19 and TRBJ1-6; 8 bases match TRBD1. The germline CDR1 and CDR2 sequences are LNHDA and SQIVND (reference sequence). J gave up 17 bases and V 7 bases, and 10 bases lay outside the gene matches. This CDR3 comprises 12 residues. CDR3 bases: TGTGCCAGTACTGCTCCGGGACAGGTTGTCCACTTT. Residues: CASTAPGQVVHF.

The chain links TRBV10-3 to TRBJ1-1; D is unclear. The germline V and J ends were trimmed by 10 bases and 0 bases, with 12 bases remaining between them. CDR1 ENHRY and CDR2 SYGVKD come from the germline V gene. This CDR3 comprises 13 residues. CDR3 nucleotide sequence: TGTGCCAGCCTGAGGGCGATGAACACTGAAGCTTTCTTT. Protein: CASLRAMNTEAFF.

This chain joins TRBV3-1 (or the pseudogene TRBV3-2) and TRBJ2-7; D is uncertain. This CDR3 spans 15 amino acids. Deletions cut 0 bases from V and 5 bases from J, with 14 bases between. Per germline, CDR1 LGHDT and CDR2 YNNKEL (reference sequence). CDR3 protein: CASSQEGSPWNEQYF. In DNA, the CDR3 is TGTGCCAGCAGCCAAGAGGGTAGCCCTTGGAACGAGCAGTACTTC.